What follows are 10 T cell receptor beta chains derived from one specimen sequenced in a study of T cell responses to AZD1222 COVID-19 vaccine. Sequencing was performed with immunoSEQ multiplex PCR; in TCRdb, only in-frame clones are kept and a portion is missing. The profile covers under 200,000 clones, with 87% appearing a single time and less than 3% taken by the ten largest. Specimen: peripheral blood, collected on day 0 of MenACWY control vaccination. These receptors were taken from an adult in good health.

The CDR3 spells CASSRQGDGLAKNIQYF. The CDR3 DNA is TGTGCCAGCAGCCGTCAAGGGGACGGATTAGCCAAAAACATTCAGTACTTC. This chain links TRBV7-9 with TRBJ2-4, with D perhaps matching TRBD1 or TRBD2 (5 bases each). Germline V gene data show CDR1 as SEHNR and CDR2 as FQNEAQ (reference sequence). This CDR3 has 17 residues. The V end was cut by 5 bases, the J end by 0 bases, with 17 bases between.

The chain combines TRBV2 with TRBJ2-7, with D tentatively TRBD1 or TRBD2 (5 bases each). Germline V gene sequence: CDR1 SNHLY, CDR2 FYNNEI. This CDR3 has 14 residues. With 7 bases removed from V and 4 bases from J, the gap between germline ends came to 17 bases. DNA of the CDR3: TGTGCCAGCACCGAGGGGAGTTTGGGTTACGAGCAGTACTTC. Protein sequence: CASTEGSLGYEQYF.

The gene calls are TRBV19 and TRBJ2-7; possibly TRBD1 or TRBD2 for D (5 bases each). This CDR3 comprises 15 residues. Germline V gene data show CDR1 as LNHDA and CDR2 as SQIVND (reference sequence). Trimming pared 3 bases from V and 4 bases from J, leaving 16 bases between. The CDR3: CASSMGPLFGYEQYF. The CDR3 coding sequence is TGTGCCAGTAGTATGGGACCGCTGTTCGGGTACGAGCAGTACTTC.

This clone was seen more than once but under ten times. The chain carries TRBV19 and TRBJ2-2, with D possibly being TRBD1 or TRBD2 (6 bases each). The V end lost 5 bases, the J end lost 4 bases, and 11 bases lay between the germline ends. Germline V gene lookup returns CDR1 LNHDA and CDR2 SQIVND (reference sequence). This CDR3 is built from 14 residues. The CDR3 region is CASSLGGSTGELFF. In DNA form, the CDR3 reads TGTGCCAGTAGTTTGGGGGGCAGCACCGGGGAGCTGTTTTTT. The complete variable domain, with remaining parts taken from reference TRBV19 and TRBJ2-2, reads DGGITQSPKYLFRKEGQNVTLSCEQNLNHDAMYWYRQDPGQGLRLIYYSQIVNDFQKGDIAEGYSVSREKKESFPLTVTSAQKNPTAFYLCASSLGGSTGELFFGEGSRLTVL.

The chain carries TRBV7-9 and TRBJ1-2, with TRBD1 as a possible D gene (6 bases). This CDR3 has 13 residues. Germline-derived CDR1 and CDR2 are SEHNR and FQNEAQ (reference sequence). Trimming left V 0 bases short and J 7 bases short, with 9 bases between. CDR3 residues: CASSLAQGGGYTF. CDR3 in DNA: TGTGCCAGCAGCTTAGCACAGGGAGGTGGCTACACCTTC.

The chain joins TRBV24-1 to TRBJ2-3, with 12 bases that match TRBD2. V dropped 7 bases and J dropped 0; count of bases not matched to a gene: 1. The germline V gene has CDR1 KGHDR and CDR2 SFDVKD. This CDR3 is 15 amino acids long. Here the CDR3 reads CATRGTSGSTDTQYF. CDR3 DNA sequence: TGTGCCACCAGAGGGACTAGCGGGAGCACAGATACGCAGTATTTT.

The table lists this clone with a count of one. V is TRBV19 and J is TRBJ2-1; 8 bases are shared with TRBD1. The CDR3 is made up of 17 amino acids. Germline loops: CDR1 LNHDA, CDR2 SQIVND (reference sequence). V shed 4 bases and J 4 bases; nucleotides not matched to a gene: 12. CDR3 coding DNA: TGTGCCAGTAGTAGGGGGCCTGGGACAGGAGGGTACAATGAGCAGTTCTTC. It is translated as CASSRGPGTGGYNEQFF.

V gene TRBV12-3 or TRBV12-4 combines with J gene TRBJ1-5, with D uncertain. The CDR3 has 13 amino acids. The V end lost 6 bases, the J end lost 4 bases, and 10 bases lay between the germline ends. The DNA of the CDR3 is TGTGCCAGCAGCGTCGCGTGGAATCAGCCCCAGCATTTT. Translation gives CASSVAWNQPQHF.

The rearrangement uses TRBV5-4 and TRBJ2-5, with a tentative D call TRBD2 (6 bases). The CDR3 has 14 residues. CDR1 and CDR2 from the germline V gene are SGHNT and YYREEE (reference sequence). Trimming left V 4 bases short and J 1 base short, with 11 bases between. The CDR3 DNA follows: TGTGCCAGCAGCCCGGAGGGCAGCCAAGAGACCCAGTACTTC. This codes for CASSPEGSQETQYF.

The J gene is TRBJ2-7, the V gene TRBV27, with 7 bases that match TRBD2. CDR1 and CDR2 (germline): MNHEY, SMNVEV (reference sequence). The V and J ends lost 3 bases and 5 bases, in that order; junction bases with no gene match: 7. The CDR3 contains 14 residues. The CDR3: CASSFSGFGNEQYF. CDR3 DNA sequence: TGTGCCAGCAGTTTTAGCGGGTTTGGCAACGAGCAGTACTTC.